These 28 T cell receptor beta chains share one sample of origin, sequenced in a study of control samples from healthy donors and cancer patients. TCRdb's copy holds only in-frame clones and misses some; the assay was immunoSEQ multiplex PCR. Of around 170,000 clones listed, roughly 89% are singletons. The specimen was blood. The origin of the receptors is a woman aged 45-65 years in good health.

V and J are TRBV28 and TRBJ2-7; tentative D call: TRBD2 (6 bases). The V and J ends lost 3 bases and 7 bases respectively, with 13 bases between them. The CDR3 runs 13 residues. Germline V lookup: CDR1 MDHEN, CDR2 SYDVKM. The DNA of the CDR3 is TGTGCCAGCAGTTTCCAAGCGGGCCCGGAGCAGTACTTC. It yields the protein CASSFQAGPEQYF.

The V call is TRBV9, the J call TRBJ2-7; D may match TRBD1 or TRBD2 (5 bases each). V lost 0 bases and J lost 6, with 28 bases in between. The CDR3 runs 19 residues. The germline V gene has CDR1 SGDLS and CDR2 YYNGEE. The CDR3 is CASSVAGSSGQGYGSEQYF. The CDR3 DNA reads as TGTGCCAGCAGCGTAGCTGGGTCGTCGGGGCAGGGATATGGTAGCGAGCAGTACTTC.

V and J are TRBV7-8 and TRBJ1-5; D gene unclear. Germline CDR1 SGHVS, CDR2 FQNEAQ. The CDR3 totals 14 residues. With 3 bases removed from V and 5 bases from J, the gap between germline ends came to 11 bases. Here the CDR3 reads CASSFEVIDQPQHF. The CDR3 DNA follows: TGTGCCAGCAGCTTTGAGGTGATCGATCAGCCCCAGCATTTT.

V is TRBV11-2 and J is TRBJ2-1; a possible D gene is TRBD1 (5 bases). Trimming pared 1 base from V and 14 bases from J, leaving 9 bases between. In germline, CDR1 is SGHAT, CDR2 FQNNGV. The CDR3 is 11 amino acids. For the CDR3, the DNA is TGTGCCAGCAGCTTAGGCCAGGGCAAGTTCTTC. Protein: CASSLGQGKFF.

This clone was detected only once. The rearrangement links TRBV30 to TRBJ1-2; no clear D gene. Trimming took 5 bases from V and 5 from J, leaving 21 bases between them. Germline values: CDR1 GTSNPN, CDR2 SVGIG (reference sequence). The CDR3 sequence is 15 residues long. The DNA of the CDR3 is TGTGCCTGGGCATTCGGCGGATCTTCTCCTTATGGCTACACCTTC. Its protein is CAWAFGGSSPYGYTF.

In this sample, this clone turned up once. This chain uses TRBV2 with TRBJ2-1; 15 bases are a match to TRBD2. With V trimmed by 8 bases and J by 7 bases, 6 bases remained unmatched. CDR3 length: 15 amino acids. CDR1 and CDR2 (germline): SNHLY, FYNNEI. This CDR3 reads CASQGLAGGPNEQFF. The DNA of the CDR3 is TGTGCCAGCCAAGGACTAGCGGGGGGGCCGAATGAGCAGTTCTTC.

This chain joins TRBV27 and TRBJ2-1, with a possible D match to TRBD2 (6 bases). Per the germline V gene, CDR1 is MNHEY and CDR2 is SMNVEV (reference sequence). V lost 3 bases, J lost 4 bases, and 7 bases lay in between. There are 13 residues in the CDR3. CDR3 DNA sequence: TGTGCCAGCAGTTTGGCGGGGTACAATGAGCAGTTCTTC. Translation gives CASSLAGYNEQFF.

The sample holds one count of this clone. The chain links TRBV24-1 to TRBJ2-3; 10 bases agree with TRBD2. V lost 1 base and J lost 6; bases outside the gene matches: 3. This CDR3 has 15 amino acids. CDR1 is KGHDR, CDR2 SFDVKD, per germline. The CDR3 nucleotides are TGTGCCACCAGTGATTTAGCGGGGGGGTCGGATACGCAGTATTTT. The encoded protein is CATSDLAGGSDTQYF.

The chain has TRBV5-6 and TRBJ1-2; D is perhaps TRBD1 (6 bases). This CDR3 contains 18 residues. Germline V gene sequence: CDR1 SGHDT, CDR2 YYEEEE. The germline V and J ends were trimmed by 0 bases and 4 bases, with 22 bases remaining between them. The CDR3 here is CASSLEVGGMRGTYGYTF. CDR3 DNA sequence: TGTGCCAGCAGCTTGGAAGTCGGAGGAATGAGGGGGACCTATGGCTACACCTTC. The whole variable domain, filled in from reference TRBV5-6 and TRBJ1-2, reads DAGVTQSPTHLIKTRGQQVTLRCSPKSGHDTVSWYQQALGQGPQFIFQYYEEEERQRGNFPDRFSGHQFPNYSSELNVNALLLGDSALYLCASSLEVGGMRGTYGYTFGSGTRLTVV.

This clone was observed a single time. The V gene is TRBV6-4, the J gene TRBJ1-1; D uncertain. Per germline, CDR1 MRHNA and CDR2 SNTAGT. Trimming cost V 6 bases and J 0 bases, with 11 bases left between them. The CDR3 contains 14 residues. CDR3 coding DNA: TGTGCCAGCAGCCAGACATTCATGAACACTGAAGCTTTCTTT. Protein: CASSQTFMNTEAFF.

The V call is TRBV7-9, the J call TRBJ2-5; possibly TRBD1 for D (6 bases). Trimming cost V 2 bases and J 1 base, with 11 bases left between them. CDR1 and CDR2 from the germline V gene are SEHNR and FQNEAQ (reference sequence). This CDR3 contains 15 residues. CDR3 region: CASSLTGPIQETQYF. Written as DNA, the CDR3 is TGTGCCAGCAGCTTAACAGGGCCAATCCAAGAGACCCAGTACTTC.

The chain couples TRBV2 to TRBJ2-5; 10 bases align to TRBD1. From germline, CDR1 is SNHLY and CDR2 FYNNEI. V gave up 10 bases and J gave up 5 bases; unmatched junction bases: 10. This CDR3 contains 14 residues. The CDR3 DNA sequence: TGTGCCACGGGACAGGGGATTGGTGCGGAGACCCAGTACTTC. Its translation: CATGQGIGAETQYF.

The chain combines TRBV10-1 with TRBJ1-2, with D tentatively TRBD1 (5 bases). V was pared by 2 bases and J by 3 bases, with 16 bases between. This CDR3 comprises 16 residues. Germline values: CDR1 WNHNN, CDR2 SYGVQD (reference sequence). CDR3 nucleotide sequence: TGCGCCAGCAGTGAGCGGGGCGTCGGTCCCTACTATGGCTACACCTTC. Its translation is CASSERGVGPYYGYTF.

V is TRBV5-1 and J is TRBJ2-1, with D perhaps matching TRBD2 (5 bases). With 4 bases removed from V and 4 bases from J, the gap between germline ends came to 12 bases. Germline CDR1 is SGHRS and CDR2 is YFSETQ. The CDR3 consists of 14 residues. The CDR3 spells CASSPSAGYNEQFF. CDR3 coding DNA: TGCGCCAGCAGCCCGAGTGCGGGTTACAATGAGCAGTTCTTC.

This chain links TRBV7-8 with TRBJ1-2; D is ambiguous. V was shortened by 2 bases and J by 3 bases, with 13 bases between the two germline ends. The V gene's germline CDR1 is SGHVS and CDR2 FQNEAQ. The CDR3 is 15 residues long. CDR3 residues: CASSLTNRADYGYTF. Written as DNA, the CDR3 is TGTGCCAGCAGCTTAACCAATAGAGCTGACTATGGCTACACCTTC.

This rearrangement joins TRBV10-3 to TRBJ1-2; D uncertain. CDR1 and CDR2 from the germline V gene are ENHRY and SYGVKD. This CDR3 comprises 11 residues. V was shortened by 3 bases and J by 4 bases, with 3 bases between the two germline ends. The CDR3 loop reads CAISESYGYTF. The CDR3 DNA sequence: TGTGCCATCAGTGAATCCTATGGCTACACCTTC.

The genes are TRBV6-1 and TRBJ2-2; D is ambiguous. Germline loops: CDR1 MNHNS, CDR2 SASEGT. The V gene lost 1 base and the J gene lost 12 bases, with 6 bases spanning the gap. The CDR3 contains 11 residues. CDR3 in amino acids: CASSEGRKLFF. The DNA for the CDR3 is TGTGCCAGCAGTGAAGGCCGGAAGCTGTTTTTT.

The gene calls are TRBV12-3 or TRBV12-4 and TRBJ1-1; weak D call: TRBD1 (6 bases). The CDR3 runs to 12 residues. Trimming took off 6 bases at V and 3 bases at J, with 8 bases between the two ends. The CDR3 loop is CASRRTDTEAFF. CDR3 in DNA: TGTGCCAGCAGGAGGACAGACACTGAAGCTTTCTTT.

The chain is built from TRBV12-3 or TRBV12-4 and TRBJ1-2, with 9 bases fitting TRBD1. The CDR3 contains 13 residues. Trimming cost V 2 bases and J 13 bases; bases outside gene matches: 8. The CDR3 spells CASSLTGGLLVTF. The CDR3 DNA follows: TGTGCCAGCAGTTTAACAGGGGGCCTCTTAGTCACCTTC.

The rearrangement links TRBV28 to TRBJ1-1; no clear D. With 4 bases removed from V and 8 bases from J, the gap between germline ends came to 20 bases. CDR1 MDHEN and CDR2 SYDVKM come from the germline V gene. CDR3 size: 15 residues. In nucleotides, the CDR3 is TGTGCCAGCAGTTCCGATCGGAGAATTTCGACAGAAGCTTTCTTT. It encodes CASSSDRRISTEAFF.

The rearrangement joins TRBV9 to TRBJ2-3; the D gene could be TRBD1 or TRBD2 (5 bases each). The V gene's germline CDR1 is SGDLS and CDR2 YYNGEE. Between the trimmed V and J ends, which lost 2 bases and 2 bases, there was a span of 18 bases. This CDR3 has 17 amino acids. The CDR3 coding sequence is TGTGCCAGCAGCGTCCTTCCGGGACGGACTTTCACAGATACGCAGTATTTT. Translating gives CASSVLPGRTFTDTQYF.

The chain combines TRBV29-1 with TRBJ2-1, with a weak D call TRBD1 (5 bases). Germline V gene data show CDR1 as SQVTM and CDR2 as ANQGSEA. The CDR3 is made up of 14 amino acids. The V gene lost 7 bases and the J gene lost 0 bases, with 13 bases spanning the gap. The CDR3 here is CSGGTGNSYNEQFF. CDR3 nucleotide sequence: TGCAGCGGGGGAACAGGCAACTCCTACAATGAGCAGTTCTTC.

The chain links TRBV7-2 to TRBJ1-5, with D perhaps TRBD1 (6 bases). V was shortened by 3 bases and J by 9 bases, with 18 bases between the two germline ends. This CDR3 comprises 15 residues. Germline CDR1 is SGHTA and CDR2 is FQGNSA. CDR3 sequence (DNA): TGTGCCAGCAGCTTGATGCCGGTCCAGGGGCCGCCCCAGCATTTT. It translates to CASSLMPVQGPPQHF.

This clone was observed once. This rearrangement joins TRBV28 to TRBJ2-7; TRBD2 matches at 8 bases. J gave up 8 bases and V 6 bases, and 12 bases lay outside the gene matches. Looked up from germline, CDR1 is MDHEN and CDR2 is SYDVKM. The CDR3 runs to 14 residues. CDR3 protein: CASSASGPWNQQYF. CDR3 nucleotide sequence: TGTGCCAGCAGCGCTAGCGGGCCGTGGAACCAGCAGTACTTC. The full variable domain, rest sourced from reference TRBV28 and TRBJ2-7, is DVKVTQSSRYLVKRTGEKVFLECVQDMDHENMFWYRQDPGLGLRLIYFSYDVKMKEKGDIPEGYSVSREKKERFSLILESASTNQTSMYLCASSASGPWNQQYFGPGTRLTVT.

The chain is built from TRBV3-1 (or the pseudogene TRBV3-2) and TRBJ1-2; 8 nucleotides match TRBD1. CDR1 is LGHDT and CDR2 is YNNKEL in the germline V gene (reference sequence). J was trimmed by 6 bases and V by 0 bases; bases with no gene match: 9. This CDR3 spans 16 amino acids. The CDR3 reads CASSQDWAGGLNGYTF. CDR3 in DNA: TGTGCCAGCAGCCAAGATTGGGCAGGGGGCTTAAATGGCTACACCTTC.

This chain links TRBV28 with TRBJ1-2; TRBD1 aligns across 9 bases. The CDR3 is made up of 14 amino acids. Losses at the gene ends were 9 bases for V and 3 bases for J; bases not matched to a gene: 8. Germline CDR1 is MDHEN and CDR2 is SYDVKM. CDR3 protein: CASKQGANDYGYTF. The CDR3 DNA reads TGTGCCAGTAAACAGGGGGCAAATGACTATGGCTACACCTTC.

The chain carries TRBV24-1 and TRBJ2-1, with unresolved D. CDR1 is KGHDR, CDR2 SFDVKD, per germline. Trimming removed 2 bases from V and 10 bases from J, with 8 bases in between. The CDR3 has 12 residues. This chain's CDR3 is CATSDSRPEQFF. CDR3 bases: TGTGCCACCAGTGATTCGAGACCGGAGCAGTTCTTC.

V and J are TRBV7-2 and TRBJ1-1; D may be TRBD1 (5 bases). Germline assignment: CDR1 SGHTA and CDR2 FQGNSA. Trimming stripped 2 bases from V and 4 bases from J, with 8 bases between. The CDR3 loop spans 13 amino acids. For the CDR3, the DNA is TGTGCCAGCAGCTTACAGGGTTCCACTGAAGCTTTCTTT. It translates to CASSLQGSTEAFF.